This TCR beta chain was identified in a study of T cells after yellow fever vaccination. TCR cDNA was made by 5'RACE template switching, adding a universal primer site and UMIs. TCRdb itself ran the 5' RACE reads through MiXCR, one entry per CDR3 protein. The sample contains hundreds of thousands of distinct CDR3 sequences, 9% to 15% of which appear only once. The CDR3 has 16 residues. V lost 6 bases, J lost 5 bases, and 13 bases stayed unmatched. This clonotype was counted between two and nine times. Antigen specificity is unknown. Study-wide results and limits: By day 5 rather than day 15, the secondary response had peaked, though it was weaker. Post-booster reappearance was seen for most primary-vaccination clones (about 95% CD4, around 90% CD8).

The genes are TRBV12-3 or TRBV12-4 and TRBJ2-3; the match to TRBD2 covers 8 bases. The receptor's source is a man younger than 45 who received the YFV17D yellow fever vaccine. This sample comprised PBMCs, obtained on the day of the yellow fever booster vaccination. The CDR3 bases are TGTGCCAGCAGCCTCCACCGGGGGGGCGAGGTAGATACGCAGTATTTT. Translation gives CASSLHRGGEVDTQYF.